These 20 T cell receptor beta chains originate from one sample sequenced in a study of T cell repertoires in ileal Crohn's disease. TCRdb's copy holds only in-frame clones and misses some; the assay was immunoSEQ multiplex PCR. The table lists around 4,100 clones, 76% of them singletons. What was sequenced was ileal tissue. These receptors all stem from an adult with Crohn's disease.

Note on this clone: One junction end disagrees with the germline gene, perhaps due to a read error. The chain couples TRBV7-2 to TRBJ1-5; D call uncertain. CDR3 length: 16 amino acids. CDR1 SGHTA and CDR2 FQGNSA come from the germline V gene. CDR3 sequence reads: CASRLGRELSNQPQHF. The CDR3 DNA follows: TGTGCCAGCAGATTAGGGCGGGAGCTAAGCAATCAGCCCCAGCATTTT.

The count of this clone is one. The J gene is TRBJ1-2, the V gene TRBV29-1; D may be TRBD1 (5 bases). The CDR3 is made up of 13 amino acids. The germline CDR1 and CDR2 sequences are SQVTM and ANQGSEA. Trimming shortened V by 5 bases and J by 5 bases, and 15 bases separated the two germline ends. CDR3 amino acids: CSVTDSTSYGYTF. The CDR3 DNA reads TGCAGCGTTACAGACAGCACCTCATATGGCTACACCTTC.

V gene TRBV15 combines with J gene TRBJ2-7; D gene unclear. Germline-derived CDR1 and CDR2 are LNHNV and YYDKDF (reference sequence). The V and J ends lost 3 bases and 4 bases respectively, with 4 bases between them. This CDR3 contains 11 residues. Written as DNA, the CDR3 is TGTGCCACCAGCAGGACATACGAGCAGTACTTC. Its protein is CATSRTYEQYF.

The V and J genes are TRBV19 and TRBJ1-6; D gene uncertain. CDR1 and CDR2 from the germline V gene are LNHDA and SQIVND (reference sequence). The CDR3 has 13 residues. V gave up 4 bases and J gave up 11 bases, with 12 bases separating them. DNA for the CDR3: TGTGCCAGTAGTACCCAACTACGGGCACCCCTCCACTTT. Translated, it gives CASSTQLRAPLHF.

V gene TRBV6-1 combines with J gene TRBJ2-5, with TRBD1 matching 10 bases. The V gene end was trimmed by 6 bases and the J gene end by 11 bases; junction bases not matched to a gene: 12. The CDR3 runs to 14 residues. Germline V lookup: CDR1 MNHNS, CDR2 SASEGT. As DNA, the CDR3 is TGTGCCAGCAGCCCGCGGACAGGGGGTCTGGAGCAGTACTTC. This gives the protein CASSPRTGGLEQYF.

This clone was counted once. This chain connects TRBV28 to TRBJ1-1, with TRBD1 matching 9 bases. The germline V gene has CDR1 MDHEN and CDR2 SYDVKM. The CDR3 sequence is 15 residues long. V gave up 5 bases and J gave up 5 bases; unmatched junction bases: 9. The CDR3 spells CASSLRRDRVTEAFF. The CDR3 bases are TGTGCCAGCAGTCTCCGGAGGGACAGGGTTACTGAAGCTTTCTTT.

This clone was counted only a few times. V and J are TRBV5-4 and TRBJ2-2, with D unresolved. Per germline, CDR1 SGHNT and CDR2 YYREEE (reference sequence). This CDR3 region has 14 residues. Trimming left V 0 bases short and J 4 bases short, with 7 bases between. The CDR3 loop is CASSLAVATGELFF. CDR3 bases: TGTGCCAGCAGCTTGGCCGTGGCCACCGGGGAGCTGTTTTTT. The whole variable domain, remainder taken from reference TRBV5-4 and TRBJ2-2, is ETGVTQSPTHLIKTRGQQVTLRCSSQSGHNTVSWYQQALGQGPQFIFQYYREEENGRGNFPPRFSGLQFPNYSSELNVNALELDDSALYLCASSLAVATGELFFGEGSRLTVL.

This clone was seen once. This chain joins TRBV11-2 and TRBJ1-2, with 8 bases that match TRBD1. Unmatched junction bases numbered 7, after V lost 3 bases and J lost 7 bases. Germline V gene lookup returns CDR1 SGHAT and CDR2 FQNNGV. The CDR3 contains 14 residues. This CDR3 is CASSFRTGKAGYTF. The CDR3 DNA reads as TGTGCCAGCAGCTTCCGGACAGGGAAGGCTGGCTACACCTTC. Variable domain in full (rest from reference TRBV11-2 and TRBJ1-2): EAGVAQSPRYKIIEKRQSVAFWCNPISGHATLYWYQQILGQGPKLLIQFQNNGVVDDSQLPKDRFSAERLKGVDSTLKIQPAKLEDSAVYLCASSFRTGKAGYTFGSGTRLTVV.

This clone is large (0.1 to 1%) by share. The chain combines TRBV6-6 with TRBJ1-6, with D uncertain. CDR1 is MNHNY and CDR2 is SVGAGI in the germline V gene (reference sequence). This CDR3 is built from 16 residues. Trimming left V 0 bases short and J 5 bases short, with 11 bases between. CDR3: CASSYSAVVNNSPLHF. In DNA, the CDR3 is TGTGCCAGCAGTTACTCAGCGGTGGTGAATAATTCACCCCTCCACTTT.

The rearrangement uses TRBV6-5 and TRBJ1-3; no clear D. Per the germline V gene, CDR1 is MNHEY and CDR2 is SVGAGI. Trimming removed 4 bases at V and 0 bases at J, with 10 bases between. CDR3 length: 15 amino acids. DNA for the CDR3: TGTGCCAGCAGTTCCACAGTAAACTCTGGAAACACCATATATTTT. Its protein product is CASSSTVNSGNTIYF.

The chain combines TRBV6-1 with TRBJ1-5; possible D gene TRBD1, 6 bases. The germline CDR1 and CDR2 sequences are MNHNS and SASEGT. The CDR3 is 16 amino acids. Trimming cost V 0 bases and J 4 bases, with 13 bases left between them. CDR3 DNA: TGTGCCAGCAGTGAAGCGCGGACAGCTAGAAATCAGCCCCAGCATTTT. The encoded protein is CASSEARTARNQPQHF.

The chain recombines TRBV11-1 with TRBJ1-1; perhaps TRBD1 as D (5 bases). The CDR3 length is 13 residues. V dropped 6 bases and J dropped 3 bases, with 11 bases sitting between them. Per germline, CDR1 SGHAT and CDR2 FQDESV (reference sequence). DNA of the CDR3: TGTGCCAGCAGTTATACAGGTCACACTGAAGCTTTCTTT. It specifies CASSYTGHTEAFF.

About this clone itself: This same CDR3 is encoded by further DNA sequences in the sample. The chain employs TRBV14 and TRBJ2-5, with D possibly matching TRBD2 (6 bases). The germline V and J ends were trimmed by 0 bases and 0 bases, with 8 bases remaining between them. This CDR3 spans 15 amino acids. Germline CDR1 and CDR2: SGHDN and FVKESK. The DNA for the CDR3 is TGTGCCAGCAGCCAAGATGGAGGGTACCAAGAGACCCAGTACTTC. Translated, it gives CASSQDGGYQETQYF.

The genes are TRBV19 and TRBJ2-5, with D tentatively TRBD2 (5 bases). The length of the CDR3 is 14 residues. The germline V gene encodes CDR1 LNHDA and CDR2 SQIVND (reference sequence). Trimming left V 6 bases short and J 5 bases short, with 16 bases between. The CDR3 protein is CASSGIGARETQYF. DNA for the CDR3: TGTGCCAGTAGCGGGATAGGTGCCAGGGAGACCCAGTACTTC.

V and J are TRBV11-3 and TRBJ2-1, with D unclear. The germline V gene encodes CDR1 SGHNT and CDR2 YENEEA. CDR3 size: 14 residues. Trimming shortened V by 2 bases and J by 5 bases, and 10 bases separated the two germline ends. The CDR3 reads CASSLSGLNNEQFF. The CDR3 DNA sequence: TGTGCCAGCAGCTTATCGGGTCTCAACAATGAGCAGTTCTTC.

This chain's CDR3 is CASSQDTTPAEKLFF. As DNA, the CDR3 is TGTGCCAGCTCACAAGACACCACCCCGGCGGAAAAACTGTTTTTT. The chain uses TRBV18 and TRBJ1-4; D unclear. Germline CDR1 is KGHSH and CDR2 is LQKENI. Trimming removed 4 bases at V and 8 bases at J, with 17 bases between. This CDR3 contains 15 residues.

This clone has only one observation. The CDR3 spells CASSLGRGNTEAFF. In DNA form, the CDR3 reads TGTGCCAGCAGTTTGGGGAGAGGGAACACTGAAGCTTTCTTT. The chain links TRBV27 to TRBJ1-1; no definite D call. The V gene lost 3 bases and the J gene lost 1 base, with 9 bases spanning the gap. Germline CDR1 MNHEY, CDR2 SMNVEV (reference sequence). This CDR3 is 14 amino acids long.

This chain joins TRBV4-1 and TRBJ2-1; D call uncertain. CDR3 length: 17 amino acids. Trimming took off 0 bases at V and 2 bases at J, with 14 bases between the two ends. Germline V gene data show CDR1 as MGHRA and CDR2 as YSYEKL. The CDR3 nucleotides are TGCGCCAGCAGCCAAGATCACTCCTCACTACCCTACAATGAGCAGTTCTTC. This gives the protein CASSQDHSSLPYNEQFF.

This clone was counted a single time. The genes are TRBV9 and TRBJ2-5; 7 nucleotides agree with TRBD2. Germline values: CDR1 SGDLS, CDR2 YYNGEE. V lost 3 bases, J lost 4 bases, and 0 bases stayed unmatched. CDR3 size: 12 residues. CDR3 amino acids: CASSGGGETQYF. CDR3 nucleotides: TGTGCCAGCAGCGGGGGGGGAGAGACCCAGTACTTC.

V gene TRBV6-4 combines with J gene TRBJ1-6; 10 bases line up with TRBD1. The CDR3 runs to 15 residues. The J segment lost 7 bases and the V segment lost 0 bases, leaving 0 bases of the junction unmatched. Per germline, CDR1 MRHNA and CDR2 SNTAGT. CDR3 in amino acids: CASSDSTGGNSPLHF. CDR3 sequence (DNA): TGTGCCAGCAGTGACTCGACAGGGGGCAATTCACCCCTCCACTTT.